One sample yielded the 18 T cell receptor beta chains listed below, sequenced in a study of blood T cell repertoires in COVID-19. Here immunoSEQ multiplex PCR was the method, and the copy in TCRdb shows in-frame clones only, minus some. Of 200,000 to 300,000 clones in the sample, about nine tenths were seen once. Sequencing used peripheral blood. Receptors were obtained from a man under 40 with COVID-19, enrolled during active disease.

The chain carries TRBV6-5 and TRBJ1-2; D might be TRBD1 (5 bases). CDR3 length: 16 residues. Germline V gene sequence: CDR1 MNHEY, CDR2 SVGAGI. Trimming removed 0 bases at V and 0 bases at J, with 11 bases between. The CDR3 here is CASSYSRTSANYGYTF. DNA of the CDR3: TGTGCCAGCAGTTACTCCCGGACATCGGCTAACTATGGCTACACCTTC.

This chain joins TRBV7-9 and TRBJ1-1; maybe TRBD1 (6 bases). V was pared by 5 bases and J by 6 bases, with 19 bases between. Germline V gene lookup returns CDR1 SEHNR and CDR2 FQNEAQ (reference sequence). The CDR3 loop spans 15 amino acids. CDR3 coding DNA: TGTGCCAGCAGCCTTATAACAGGGTGGAAGCCTGAAGCTTTCTTT. Translation: CASSLITGWKPEAFF.

This clone appeared once. The chain carries TRBV6-2 or TRBV6-3 and TRBJ2-3, with D tentatively TRBD2 (6 bases). The length of the CDR3 is 15 residues. Germline CDR1 and CDR2: MNHEY and SVGEGT. Trimming left V 7 bases short and J 2 bases short, with 16 bases between. As DNA, the CDR3 is TGTGCCAGCACCCCACCGGGACTTGACACAGATACGCAGTATTTT. Amino acid sequence: CASTPPGLDTDTQYF.

The rearrangement links TRBV3-1 (or the pseudogene TRBV3-2) to TRBJ1-1; weak D call: TRBD1 (5 bases). This CDR3 contains 14 residues. In germline, CDR1 is LGHDT, CDR2 YNNKEL (reference sequence). V was cut by 0 bases and J by 6 bases, with 11 bases left in between. The CDR3 protein is CASSQDHRSAEAFF. DNA for the CDR3: TGTGCCAGCAGCCAAGACCACAGGAGCGCTGAAGCTTTCTTT.

The genes are TRBV9 and TRBJ2-7; 7 positions agree with TRBD1. This CDR3 contains 16 residues. Germline values: CDR1 SGDLS, CDR2 YYNGEE. Unmatched junction bases numbered 9, after V lost 3 bases and J lost 0 bases. CDR3 DNA: TGTGCCAGCAGCGCATCGACAGGGTTTAGCTCCTACGAGCAGTACTTC. Its protein product is CASSASTGFSSYEQYF.

The chain carries TRBV10-3 and TRBJ2-7; 9 bases are a match to TRBD1. Unmatched junction bases numbered 5, after V lost 1 base and J lost 1 base. Germline values: CDR1 ENHRY, CDR2 SYGVKD. This CDR3 region has 16 residues. CDR3 sequence: CAISEFTGTGSYEQYF. The CDR3 DNA is TGTGCCATCAGTGAGTTTACCGGGACAGGGTCCTACGAGCAGTACTTC.

The chain carries TRBV10-3 and TRBJ2-7; D might be TRBD1 (5 bases). Germline CDR1 and CDR2: ENHRY and SYGVKD. The CDR3 covers 14 residues. The ends were cut back, 4 bases at V and 4 bases at J, with 14 bases in the middle. CDR3 nucleotides: TGTGCCATCAGTGCCGCAGGGCGAAATTACGAGCAGTACTTC. The encoded protein is CAISAAGRNYEQYF.

The chain is built from TRBV25-1 and TRBJ1-2, with 10 bases that match TRBD1. The CDR3 consists of 18 residues. Trimming cost V 2 bases and J 4 bases; bases outside gene matches: 13. Per the germline V gene, CDR1 is MGHDK and CDR2 is SYGVNS. The CDR3 protein is CASSEGGTGDVRLYGYTF. The CDR3 DNA follows: TGTGCCAGCAGTGAAGGCGGGACAGGGGACGTAAGACTCTATGGCTACACCTTC.

The sample holds one count of this clone. V usage is TRBV6-5 and J usage is TRBJ2-1; 12 bases agree with TRBD1. The length of the CDR3 is 15 residues. Germline V lookup: CDR1 MNHEY, CDR2 SVGAGI. J lost 6 bases, V lost 5 bases, and 5 bases had no gene match. CDR3 nucleotide sequence: TGTGCCAGCAGTCCCGGGACAGGGGGCATCAATGAGCAGTTCTTC. Translation gives CASSPGTGGINEQFF.

The rearrangement links TRBV3-1 (or the pseudogene TRBV3-2) to TRBJ2-7; 9 bases fit TRBD2. Germline V gene lookup returns CDR1 LGHDT and CDR2 YNNKEL (reference sequence). V lost 0 bases to trimming and J lost 7 bases; unmatched junction nucleotides: 10. The CDR3 is made up of 16 amino acids. In DNA, the CDR3 is TGTGCCAGCAGCCAAGATAGGAGCGGGGGGACTCAAGAGCAGTACTTC. Translating it yields CASSQDRSGGTQEQYF.

The V gene is TRBV6-2 or TRBV6-3, the J gene TRBJ2-2, with D tentatively TRBD2 (6 bases). V was pared by 6 bases and J by 5 bases, with 19 bases between. The CDR3 totals 16 residues. The germline V gene encodes CDR1 MNHEY and CDR2 SVGEGT. The CDR3, as DNA: TGTGCCAGCAGCCCTACCCCGGGGGTCGGAACCGGGGAGCTGTTTTTT. Translated: CASSPTPGVGTGELFF.

This chain uses TRBV3-1 (or the pseudogene TRBV3-2) with TRBJ2-1; D is unresolved. This CDR3 has 16 amino acids. The V end was cut by 0 bases, the J end by 1 base, with 10 bases between. In germline, CDR1 is LGHDT, CDR2 YNNKEL (reference sequence). The CDR3 here is CASSQDPQISYNEQFF. In nucleotides, the CDR3 is TGTGCCAGCAGCCAAGACCCGCAGATATCCTACAATGAGCAGTTCTTC.

The V gene is TRBV30, the J gene TRBJ1-2; D unclear. Between the trimmed V and J ends, which lost 2 bases and 6 bases, there was a span of 10 bases. The length of the CDR3 is 12 residues. Germline V gene sequence: CDR1 GTSNPN, CDR2 SVGIG (reference sequence). The CDR3 loop reads CAWSPRGDGYTF. The CDR3 DNA is TGTGCCTGGAGTCCCCGGGGAGATGGCTACACCTTC.

The genes are TRBV6-5 and TRBJ1-2; 7 positions agree with TRBD1. Germline lookup yields CDR1 MNHEY and CDR2 SVGAGI. V was clipped by 0 bases and J by 8 bases; unmatched bases: 6. The CDR3 sequence is 14 residues long. This CDR3 reads CASSYSSQGGGYTF. The DNA of the CDR3 is TGTGCCAGCAGTTACTCGAGCCAGGGGGGCGGCTACACCTTC.

The CDR3 loop is CASSPGTSSYEQYF. The CDR3 nucleotides read TGTGCCAGCAGCCCCGGGACTAGCTCCTACGAGCAGTACTTC. This chain uses TRBV7-9 with TRBJ2-7; 8 bases line up with TRBD2. V lost 5 bases and J lost 0; bases outside the gene matches: 3. CDR1 and CDR2 from the germline V gene are SEHNR and FQNEAQ (reference sequence). The CDR3 totals 14 residues. The full variable domain, in which reference TRBV7-9 and TRBJ2-7 provide the parts outside the CDR3, is DTGVSQNPRHKITKRGQNVTFRCDPISEHNRLYWYRQTLGQGPEFLTYFQNEAQLEKSRLLSDRFSAERPKGSFSTLEIQRTEQGDSAMYLCASSPGTSSYEQYFGPGTRLTVT.

The J gene is TRBJ2-7, the V gene TRBV30; 11 bases fit TRBD2. After removal of 4 bases from V and 2 bases from J, the junction contained 7 bases not matched to a gene. The CDR3 runs 15 residues. Germline CDR1 is GTSNPN and CDR2 is SVGIG (reference sequence). The CDR3 is CAWIPRLAGTYEQYF. In DNA, the CDR3 is TGTGCCTGGATCCCCCGACTAGCGGGGACCTACGAGCAGTACTTC.

This chain links TRBV11-3 with TRBJ2-5; 9 nucleotides match TRBD1. Germline assignment: CDR1 SGHNT and CDR2 YENEEA. This CDR3 is 15 amino acids long. V dropped 5 bases and J dropped 5; count of bases not matched to a gene: 9. CDR3 sequence (DNA): TGTGCCAGCAGCGCCGGACAGGGGACGTTTGAGACCCAGTACTTC. It is translated as CASSAGQGTFETQYF.

The chain employs TRBV5-1 and TRBJ2-3; 8 bases agree with TRBD2. Germline CDR1 and CDR2: SGHRS and YFSETQ. This CDR3 has 16 amino acids. Unmatched junction bases numbered 10, after V lost 4 bases and J lost 3 bases. The CDR3 is CASSPGGSGGTDTQYF. DNA for the CDR3: TGCGCCAGCAGCCCGGGAGGGAGCGGGGGTACAGATACGCAGTATTTT.